This T cell receptor (beta chain) was observed in a study of regulatory T cells in long-lasting Graves disease (dated by TCRdb to the early 2020s). Notes on the research overall: Persistent Graves' disease was defined as antithyroid drug treatment for over 5 years with persistently positive TSH receptor autoantibodies. Patients with persistent Graves' disease were compared with patients with newly diagnosed Graves' disease using TCR sequencing and RNA sequencing of peripheral blood. The study was conducted in China and was registered as a clinical trial. A total of roughly 35 samples underwent TCR sequencing: some 13 from persistent and about 20 from newly diagnosed Graves' disease patients. Persistent Graves' disease patients in the clinical cohort had taken antithyroid drugs for roughly 10 years on average. Study-wide conclusions, independent of this receptor: The small sample size was acknowledged by the authors as a limitation that may reduce accuracy. Peripheral blood alone was examined, since thyroid tissue, which constituted the primary lesion, could not be accessed. Sequencing and analysis were restricted to the TCR beta chain. Preferential use of TRBV28, TRBJ1-2 and TRBJ2-5 was observed in persistent disease, whereas TRBV20-1 and TRBJ2-1 were favored in newly diagnosed disease. Persistent patients shared more public clonotypes among themselves (around 2,500) than newly diagnosed patients did (approximately 970). Lower TCR Shannon entropy and fewer highly expanded clones were observed in persistent Graves' disease patients than in newly diagnosed patients, which suggested clonal expansion.

Library creation used multiplex PCR. Sequencing took place on an Illumina HiSeq 4000. CDR3 regions were amplified by Arm-PCR with iRepertoire HTBI primers to construct TCR beta libraries. Before sequencing, the PCR products underwent gel purification. As for the original processing: A total of 60 to 80 TRBV and some 15 TRBJ segments were identified across samples and were used for gene usage analysis of CDR3 amino acid clonotypes. Filtered high-quality paired reads were merged into contigs using COPE and FqMerger. Contigs were aligned with BLAST to IMGT TRBV, TRBD and TRBJ reference genes, and CDR3 was defined per IMGT. Any clonotype with a frequency above 0.1% was classified as a highly expanded clone. Repertoire diversity was measured by Shannon entropy, and V-J evenness by the Gini coefficient. Public clonotypes were defined as clonotypes shared by more than one individual. Clones were called with MiXCR by TCRdb after fastp trimmed the public reads at Q25, and only in-frame beta chains were retained. Each CDR3 protein appears once, grouped with its most common genes and DNA. TCRdb, rather than the study authors, made the V and J calls. The sample contains hundreds of thousands of distinct CDR3 sequences, about 20% of them found a single time. Clones ranked in the top ten supply under 9% of the sample.

Taken from the germline V gene (reference sequence), the CDR1 and CDR2 loops are SGHKS and YYEKEE. V is clipped by 0 bases and J by 5 bases, and the sequence between their germline boundaries is 15 bases long. The CDR3 holds 17 amino acids from the cysteine to the phenylalanine. Left in the record is the CDR3 DNA by itself, 51 bases read in frame from the first base. This clonotype has just a few counts. It has no known antigen specificity. No much larger clonotype is one base removed from it; base qualities were not supplied. The intended sense of this specimen's time point label: persistent/refractory GD, antithyroid drugs over 5 years with positive TRAb. For both TCR sequencing and RNA sequencing, RNA was extracted from PBMCs using TRIzol. The diagnosis of Graves' disease followed American Thyroid Association guidelines. Recruitment of patients was carried out at an endocrinology department in Xi'an, China. Each patient gave around 9.2 milliliters of peripheral blood, collected in an EDTA anticoagulant tube. Ficoll Paque Plus density gradient separation was used to isolate PBMCs, and no further T cell sorting was performed. An Agilent 2100 Bioanalyzer and agarose gel were used to check RNA quality, and a NanoDrop 2000 was used to measure RNA concentration.

The chain is encoded by TRBV5-5 joined to TRBJ2-6; the D gene is not confidently resolved. Sequencing was performed on peripheral blood mononuclear cells (PBMCs), taken when the disease was refractory, from a patient treated with antithyroid drugs. This clonotype originated in a female donor with Graves disease. The DNA reads TGTGCCAGCAGCTTGGAAAGTATGTGGGTGAGGGCCAACGTCCTGACTTTC. Its product reads: CASSLESMWVRANVLTF.